This T cell receptor (beta chain) stems from a study of regulatory T cells in long-lasting Graves disease. As for the study in general: Over 5 years of antithyroid drugs with positive TSH receptor antibodies was taken to mean persistent Graves' disease.

Sequencing libraries for TCR beta were prepared with iRepertoire HTBI primers and Arm-PCR of CDR3 regions. TCRdb processed the multiplex PCR reads anew with MiXCR; each CDR3 protein has one entry. The sample has about 450,000 distinct CDR3 sequences, 20% to 25% seen once; the top ten hold roughly 28%. V lost 5 bases to trimming and J lost 5 bases, with 15 bases between them. Per germline, CDR1 DFQATT and CDR2 SNEGSKA (reference sequence). This CDR3 has 13 residues. This clonotype has at least ten counts. This sample's time point: persistent/refractory GD, antithyroid drugs over 5 years with positive TRAb. Construction of the TCR library relied on RNA isolated from PBMCs. Graves' disease diagnoses used American Thyroid Association guidelines.

The specimen was peripheral blood mononuclear cells (PBMCs), collected when the disease was refractory, from a patient treated with antithyroid drugs. This receptor was taken from a female donor with Graves disease. The chain combines TRBV20-1 with TRBJ1-1; D ambiguous. The CDR3: CSAAENGMTEAFF. The CDR3 nucleotides are TGCAGTGCTGCTGAGAATGGGATGACTGAAGCTTTCTTT.